This entry is about one TCR beta chain. Each donor's status was that of a healthy bone marrow donor. The data were obtained in a study of cytomegalovirus exposure and HLA in healthy donors. Germline assignment: CDR1 KGHSH and CDR2 LQKENI. V gave up 1 base and J gave up 4 bases; unmatched junction bases: 2. CDR3 length: 14 amino acids. In the PCR, 60 Vbeta and 13 Jbeta primers were used. Clones were sequenced by immunoSEQ multiplex PCR, and TCRdb holds only the in-frame ones, with some missing. Of tens of thousands of clones in the sample, under 85% were seen once. The V and J genes are TRBV18 and TRBJ2-5; TRBD2 matches at 8 bases. What was sequenced was PBMCs. The sequence was collected from a male donor in good health and CMV-seronegative. The CDR3 loop is CASSPRRGGETQYF. Here the CDR3 DNA reads TGTGCCAGCTCACCACGCCGGGGGGGAGAGACCCAGTACTTC. Full variable domain (missing parts from reference TRBV18 and TRBJ2-5): NAGVMQNPRHLVRRRGQEARLRCSPMKGHSHVYWYRQLPEEGLKFMVYLQKENIIDESGMPKERFSAEFPKEGPSILRIQQVVRGDSAAYFCASSPRRGGETQYFGPGTRLLVL.